The clone carrying this T cell receptor (beta chain) was counted many times. From germline, CDR1 is LNHNV and CDR2 YYDKDF (reference sequence). The V gene lost 0 bases and the J gene lost 4 bases, with 9 bases spanning the gap. The CDR3 has 14 amino acids. From the RT-PCR reads, TCRdb called clonotypes with MiXCR, one entry per CDR3 protein. This sample has almost 700,000 distinct CDR3 sequences, with approximately 14% found just once. This clonotype originated in a female donor in good health, serving as a healthy control. This chain joins TRBV15 and TRBJ1-2, with D possibly TRBD1 on 5 matching bases. Sequences were obtained from memory CD4+ T cells from blood. The DNA for the CDR3 is TGTGCCACCAGCAGAGATGGGGGGATCTATGGCTACACCTTC. Translating gives CATSRDGGIYGYTF.